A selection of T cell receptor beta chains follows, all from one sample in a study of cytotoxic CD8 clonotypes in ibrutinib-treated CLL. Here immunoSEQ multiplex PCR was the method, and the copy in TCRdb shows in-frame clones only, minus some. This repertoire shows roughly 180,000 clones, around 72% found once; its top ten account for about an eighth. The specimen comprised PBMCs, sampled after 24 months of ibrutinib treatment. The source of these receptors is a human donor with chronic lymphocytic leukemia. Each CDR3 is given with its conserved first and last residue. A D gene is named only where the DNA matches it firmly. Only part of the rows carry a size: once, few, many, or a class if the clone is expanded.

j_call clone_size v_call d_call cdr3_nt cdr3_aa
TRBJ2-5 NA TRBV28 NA TGTGCCAGCAGTTTGAGTTGGGGTCAGGAGACCCAGTACTTC CASSLSWGQETQYF
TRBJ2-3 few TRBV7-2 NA TGTGCCAGCAGCTGGGGACGCCAGAGCACAGATACGCAGTATTTT CASSWGRQSTDTQYF
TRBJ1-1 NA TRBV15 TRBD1 TGTGCCACCAGCAGAGATCGAGGGGGCAGGAACACTGAAGCTTTCTTT CATSRDRGGRNTEAFF
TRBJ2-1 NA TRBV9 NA TGTGCCAGCAGCGTAGCACAGCACAATGAGCAGTTCTTC CASSVAQHNEQFF
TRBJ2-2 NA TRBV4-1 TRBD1 TGCGCCAGCAGCCAAAGGACAGGGGTTGTCGGGGAGCTGTTTTTT CASSQRTGVVGELFF
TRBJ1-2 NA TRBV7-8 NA TGTGCCAGCAGCCAGAAGGACTATGGCTACACCTTC CASSQKDYGYTF
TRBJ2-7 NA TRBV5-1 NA TGCGCCAGCAGCTTTACTGGGAACTACGAGCAGTACTTC CASSFTGNYEQYF
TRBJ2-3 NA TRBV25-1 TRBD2 TGTGCCAGCAGCGACAATCGTAGGCGGGAGGCAGATACGCAGTATTTT CASSDNRRREADTQYF
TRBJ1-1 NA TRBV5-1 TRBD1 TGCGCCAGCCAGGGACAGACGAACACTGAAGCTTTCTTT CASQGQTNTEAFF
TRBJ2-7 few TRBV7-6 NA TGTGCCAGCAGCTTAGGTGGCACATTCTACGAGCAGTACTTC CASSLGGTFYEQYF
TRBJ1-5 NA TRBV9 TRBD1 TGTGCCAGCAGCGAAGGGGACAGGGGGTCAGGTCAGCCCCAGCATTTT CASSEGDRGSGQPQHF
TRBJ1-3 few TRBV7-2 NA TGTGCCAGCAGCCCTGGGACCGGAAACACCATATATTTT CASSPGTGNTIYF
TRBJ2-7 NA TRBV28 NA TGTGCCAGCAAGTTTAACTACGAGCAGTACTTC CASKFNYEQYF
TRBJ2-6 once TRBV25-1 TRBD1 TGTGCCAGCAGCGCGGGACAGGGGGTGATTTCTGGGGCCAACGTCCTGACTTTC CASSAGQGVISGANVLTF
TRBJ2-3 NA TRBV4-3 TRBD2 TGCGCCAGCAGCCAAGGTTTCGGGAGGGCAGGAGATACGCAGTATTTT CASSQGFGRAGDTQYF
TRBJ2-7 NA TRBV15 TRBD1 TGTGCCACCAGCAGAAACCTCCCGGGACAGGTTACCTACGAGCAGTACTTC CATSRNLPGQVTYEQYF
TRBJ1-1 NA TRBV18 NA TGTGCCAGCTCACCACCGAAGGGGGACACTGAAGCTTTCTTT CASSPPKGDTEAFF
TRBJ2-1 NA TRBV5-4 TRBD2 TGTGCCAGCAGCTTGTTCGGCCTAGCGGGTAATGAGCAGTTCTTC CASSLFGLAGNEQFF
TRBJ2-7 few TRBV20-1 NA TGCAGTGCTAGTGGCCCCTACGAGCAGTACTTC CSASGPYEQYF
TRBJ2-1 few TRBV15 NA TGTGCCACCGGTTTAGGCAGGGGCTCCTACAATGAGCAGTTCTTC CATGLGRGSYNEQFF
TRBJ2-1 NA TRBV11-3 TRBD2 TGTGCCAGCAGCTTAGCCCTAGCGGGAGTTAATGAGCAGTTCTTC CASSLALAGVNEQFF
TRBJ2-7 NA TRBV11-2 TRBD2 TGTGCCAGCAGCTTATCTAGCGGGAACAACGAGCAGTACTTC CASSLSSGNNEQYF
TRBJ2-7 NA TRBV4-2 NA TGTGCCAGCAGCCAAGTGACCAACTCCTACGAGCAGTACTTC CASSQVTNSYEQYF
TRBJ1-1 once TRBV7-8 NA TGTGCCAGCAGCTTAGGACCCCCAGGGACTGAAGCTTTCTTT CASSLGPPGTEAFF
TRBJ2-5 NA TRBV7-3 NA TGTGCCAGCAGCAATAGCGGTAGGGGGCTAGAGACCCAGTACTTC CASSNSGRGLETQYF
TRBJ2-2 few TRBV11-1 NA TGTGCCAGTCCGCTTAGAAGGGTTCTGGGAGACACCGGGGAGCTGTTTTTT CASPLRRVLGDTGELFF
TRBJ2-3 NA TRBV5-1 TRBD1 TGCGCCAGCAGCTTGGGCACAGGGGGCGGCACAGATACGCAGTATTTT CASSLGTGGGTDTQYF
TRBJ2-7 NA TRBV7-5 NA TGTGTCAGAAGCTTAGCCTCCCAGGGGAGGTACGAGCAGTACTTC CVRSLASQGRYEQYF
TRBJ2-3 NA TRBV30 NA TGTGCCTGGAGTGTCGGGGGGCCCACAGATACGCAGTATTTT CAWSVGGPTDTQYF
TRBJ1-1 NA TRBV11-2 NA TGTGCCAGCAGCCCCGACCGCAATAGCAAAGATTTCTTT CASSPDRNSKDFF
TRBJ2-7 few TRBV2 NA TGTGCCAGCAGTCCCACCCACTACGAGCAGTACTTC CASSPTHYEQYF
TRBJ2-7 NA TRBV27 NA TGTGCCAGCAGTTTCCACCACCCCGGCACAGGGCCCTACGAGCAGTACTTC CASSFHHPGTGPYEQYF
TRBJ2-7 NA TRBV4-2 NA TGTGCCAGCAGCCAAGATTACGACTATACCTACGAGCAGTACTTC CASSQDYDYTYEQYF
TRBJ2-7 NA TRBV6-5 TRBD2 TGTGCCAGCAGTTACTCTTGGACTAGCGGGTACGAGCAGTACTTC CASSYSWTSGYEQYF
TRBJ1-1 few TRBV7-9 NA TGTGCCAGCAGCCCCGGGGGGACTGAAGCTTTCTTT CASSPGGTEAFF
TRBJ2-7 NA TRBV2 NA TGTGCCAGCAGCGTTTTGGGTTACGAGCAGTACTTC CASSVLGYEQYF
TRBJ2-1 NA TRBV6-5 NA TGTGCCAGCAGTTACTGGGCGGACTACAATGAGCAGTTCTTC CASSYWADYNEQFF
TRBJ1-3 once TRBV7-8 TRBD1 TGTGCCAGCAGCTTACGGGACAGGGTCGTCTCTGGAAACACCATATATTTT CASSLRDRVVSGNTIYF
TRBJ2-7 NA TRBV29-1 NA TGCAGCGTTGTTTCCAGGGGAACCTACTACGAGCAGTACTTC CSVVSRGTYYEQYF
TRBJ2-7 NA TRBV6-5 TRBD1 TGTGCCAGCACTAACGGTGGCAGGGGGAACTACGAGCAGTACTTC CASTNGGRGNYEQYF
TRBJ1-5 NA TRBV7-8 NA TGTGCCAGCAGCTTAGACAGGGTTGGTCAGCCCCAGCATTTT CASSLDRVGQPQHF
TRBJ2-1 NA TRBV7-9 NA TGTGCCAGCAGCCCTTGGAACAATGAGCAGTTCTTC CASSPWNNEQFF